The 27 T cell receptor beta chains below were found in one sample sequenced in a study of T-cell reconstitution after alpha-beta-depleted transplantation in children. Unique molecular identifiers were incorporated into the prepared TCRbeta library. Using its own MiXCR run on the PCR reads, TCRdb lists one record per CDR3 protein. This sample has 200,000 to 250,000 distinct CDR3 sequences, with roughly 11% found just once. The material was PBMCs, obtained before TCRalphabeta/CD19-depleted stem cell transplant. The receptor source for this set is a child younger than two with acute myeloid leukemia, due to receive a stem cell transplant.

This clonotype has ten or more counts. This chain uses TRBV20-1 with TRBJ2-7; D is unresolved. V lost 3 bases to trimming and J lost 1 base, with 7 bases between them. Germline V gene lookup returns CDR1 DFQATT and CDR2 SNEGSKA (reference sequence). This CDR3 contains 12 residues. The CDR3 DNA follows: TGCAGTGCTAGCAGAGGATCCTACGAGCAGTACTTC. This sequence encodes CSASRGSYEQYF.

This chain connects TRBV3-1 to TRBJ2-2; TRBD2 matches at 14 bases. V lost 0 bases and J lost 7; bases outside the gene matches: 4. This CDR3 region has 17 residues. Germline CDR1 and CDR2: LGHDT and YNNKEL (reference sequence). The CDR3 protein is CASSQETGLAGVGELFF. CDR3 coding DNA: TGTGCCAGCAGCCAAGAGACGGGACTAGCGGGAGTCGGGGAGCTGTTTTTT.

CDR3 nucleotide sequence: TGTGCCAGCAGTTACGGAGCGGGTATCACAGATACGCAGTATTTT. As protein: CASSYGAGITDTQYF. This chain connects TRBV6-2 or TRBV6-3 to TRBJ2-3, with D tentatively TRBD2 (6 bases). The germline gives CDR1 MNHEY, CDR2 SVGEGT. V was clipped by 2 bases and J by 2 bases, with 11 bases between them. The CDR3 is 15 residues long.

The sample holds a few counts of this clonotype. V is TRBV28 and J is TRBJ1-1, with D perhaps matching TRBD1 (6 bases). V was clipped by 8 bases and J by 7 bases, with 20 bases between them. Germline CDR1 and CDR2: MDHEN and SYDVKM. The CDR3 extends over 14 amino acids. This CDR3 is CASQPWGKGDEAFF. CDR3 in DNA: TGTGCCAGCCAACCGTGGGGGAAGGGGGATGAAGCTTTCTTT.

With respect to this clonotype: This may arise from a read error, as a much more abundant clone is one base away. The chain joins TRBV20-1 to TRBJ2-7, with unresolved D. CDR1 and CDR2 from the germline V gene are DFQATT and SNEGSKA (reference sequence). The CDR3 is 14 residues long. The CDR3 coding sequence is TGCAGTGCTAGCCCCCGGGCAGCTCAGTACGAGCTGTACTTC. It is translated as CSASPRAAQYELYF.

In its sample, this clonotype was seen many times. The CDR3 here is CASSPANTGGYEQYF. CDR3 coding DNA: TGTGCCAGCAGTCCCGCTAATACAGGGGGCTACGAGCAGTACTTC. The chain uses TRBV28 and TRBJ2-7; 8 bases match TRBD1. The CDR3 contains 15 residues. Trimming at V came to 5 bases and at J to 3 bases, leaving 9 bases not matched to a gene. The germline V gene encodes CDR1 MDHEN and CDR2 SYDVKM.

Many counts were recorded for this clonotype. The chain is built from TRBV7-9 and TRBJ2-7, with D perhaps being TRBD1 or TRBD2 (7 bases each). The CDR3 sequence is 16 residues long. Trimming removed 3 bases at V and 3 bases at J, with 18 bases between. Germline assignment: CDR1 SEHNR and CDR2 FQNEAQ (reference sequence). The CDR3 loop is CASSFPRARGGYEQYF. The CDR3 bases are TGTGCCAGCAGCTTTCCTCGGGCCAGGGGGGGCTACGAGCAGTACTTC. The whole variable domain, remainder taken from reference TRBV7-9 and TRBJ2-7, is DTGVSQNPRHKITKRGQNVTFRCDPISEHNRLYWYRQTLGQGPEFLTYFQNEAQLEKSRLLSDRFSAERPKGSFSTLEIQRTEQGDSAMYLCASSFPRARGGYEQYFGPGTRLTVT.

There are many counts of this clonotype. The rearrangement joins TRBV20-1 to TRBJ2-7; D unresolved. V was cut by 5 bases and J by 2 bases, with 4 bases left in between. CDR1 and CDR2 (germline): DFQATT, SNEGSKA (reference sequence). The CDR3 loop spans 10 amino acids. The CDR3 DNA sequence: TGCAGTGCTGTCACCTACGAGCAGTACTTC. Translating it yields CSAVTYEQYF.

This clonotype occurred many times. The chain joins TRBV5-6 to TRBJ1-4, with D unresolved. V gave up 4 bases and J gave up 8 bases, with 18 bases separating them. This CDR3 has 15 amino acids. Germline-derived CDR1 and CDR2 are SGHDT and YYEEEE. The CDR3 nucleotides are TGTGCCAGCAGCCCATCGAACCTTACTAGGGAAAAACTGTTTTTT. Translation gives CASSPSNLTREKLFF. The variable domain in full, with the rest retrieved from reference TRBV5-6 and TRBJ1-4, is DAGVTQSPTHLIKTRGQQVTLRCSPKSGHDTVSWYQQALGQGPQFIFQYYEEEERQRGNFPDRFSGHQFPNYSSELNVNALLLGDSALYLCASSPSNLTREKLFFGSGTQLSVL.

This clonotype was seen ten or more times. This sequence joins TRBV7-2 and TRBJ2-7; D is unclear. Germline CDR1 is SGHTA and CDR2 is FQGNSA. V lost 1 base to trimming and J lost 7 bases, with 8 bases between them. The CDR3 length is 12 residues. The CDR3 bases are TGTGCCAGCAGCTTAGAGGTCCAGGAGCAGTACTTC. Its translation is CASSLEVQEQYF.

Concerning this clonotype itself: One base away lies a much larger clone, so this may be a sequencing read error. CDR3 region: CSSSEAGAKNIQYF. CDR3 DNA: TGTTCCAGCAGTGAAGCGGGGGCCAAAAACATTCAGTACTTC. The J gene is TRBJ2-4, the V gene TRBV25-1; 7 bases match TRBD2. CDR1 is MGHDK and CDR2 is SYGVNS in the germline V gene. The CDR3 extends over 14 amino acids.

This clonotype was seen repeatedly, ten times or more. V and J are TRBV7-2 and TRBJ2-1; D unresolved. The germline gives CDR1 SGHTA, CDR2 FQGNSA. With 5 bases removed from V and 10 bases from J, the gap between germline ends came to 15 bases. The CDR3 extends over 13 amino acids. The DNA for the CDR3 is TGTGCCAGCAGCAACCCAAGCCTAGGCGAGCAGTTCTTC. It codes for CASSNPSLGEQFF.

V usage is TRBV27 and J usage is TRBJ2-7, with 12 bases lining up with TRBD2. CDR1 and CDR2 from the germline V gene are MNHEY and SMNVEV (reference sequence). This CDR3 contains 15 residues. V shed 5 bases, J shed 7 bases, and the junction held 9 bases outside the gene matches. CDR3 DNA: TGTGCCAGCAGTCCCCCCCTAGCGGGGGGGAGAGAGCAGTACTTC. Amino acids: CASSPPLAGGREQYF.

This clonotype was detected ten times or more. The chain's CDR3 is CASSLPGQALGNTQYF. In DNA, the CDR3 is TGTGCCAGCTCACTTCCGGGACAAGCGCTTGGGAATACGCAGTATTTT. This chain links TRBV18 with TRBJ2-3; D possibly corresponds to TRBD1 (6 bases). The germline V gene encodes CDR1 KGHSH and CDR2 LQKENI. The CDR3 has 16 residues. V lost 4 bases to trimming and J lost 7 bases, with 21 bases between them.

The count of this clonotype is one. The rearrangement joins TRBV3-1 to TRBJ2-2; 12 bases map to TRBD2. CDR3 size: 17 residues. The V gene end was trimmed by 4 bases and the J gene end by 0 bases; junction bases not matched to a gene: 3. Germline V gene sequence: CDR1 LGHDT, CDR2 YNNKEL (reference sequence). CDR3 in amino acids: CASSRGLAGSNTGELFF. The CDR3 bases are TGTGCCAGCAGCCGGGGACTAGCGGGTTCGAACACCGGGGAGCTGTTTTTT.

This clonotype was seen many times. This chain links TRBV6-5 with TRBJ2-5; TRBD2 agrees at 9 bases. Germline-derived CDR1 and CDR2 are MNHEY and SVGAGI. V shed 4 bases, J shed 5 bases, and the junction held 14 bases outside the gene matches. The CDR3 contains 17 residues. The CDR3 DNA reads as TGTGCCAGCAGTTCCCCTGTCGAGCTAGCGGGACGGGAGACCCAGTACTTC. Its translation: CASSSPVELAGRETQYF.

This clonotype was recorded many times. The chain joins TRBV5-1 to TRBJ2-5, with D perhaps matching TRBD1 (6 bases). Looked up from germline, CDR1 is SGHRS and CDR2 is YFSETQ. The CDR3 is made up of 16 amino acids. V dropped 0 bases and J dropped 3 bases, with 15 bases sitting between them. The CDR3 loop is CASSLAPQGWEETQYF. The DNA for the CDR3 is TGCGCCAGCAGCTTGGCCCCACAGGGTTGGGAAGAGACCCAGTACTTC.

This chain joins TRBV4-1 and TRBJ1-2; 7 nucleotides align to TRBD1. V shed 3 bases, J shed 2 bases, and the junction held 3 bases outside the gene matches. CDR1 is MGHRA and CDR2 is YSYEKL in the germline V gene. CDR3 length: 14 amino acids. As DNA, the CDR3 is TGCGCCAGCAGCCAGACACAGGGGAACTATGGCTACACCTTC. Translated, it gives CASSQTQGNYGYTF.

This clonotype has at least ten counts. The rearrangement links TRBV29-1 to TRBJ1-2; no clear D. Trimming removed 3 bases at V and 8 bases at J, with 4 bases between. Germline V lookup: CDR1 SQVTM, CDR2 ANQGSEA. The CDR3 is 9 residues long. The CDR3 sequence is CSVDRGYTF. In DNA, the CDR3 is TGCAGCGTTGATCGCGGCTACACCTTC. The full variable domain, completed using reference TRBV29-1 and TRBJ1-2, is SAVISQKPSRDICQRGTSLTIQCQVDSQVTMMFWYRQQPGQSLTLIATANQGSEATYESGFVIDKFPISRPNLTFSTLTVSNMSPEDSSIYLCSVDRGYTFGSGTRLTVV.

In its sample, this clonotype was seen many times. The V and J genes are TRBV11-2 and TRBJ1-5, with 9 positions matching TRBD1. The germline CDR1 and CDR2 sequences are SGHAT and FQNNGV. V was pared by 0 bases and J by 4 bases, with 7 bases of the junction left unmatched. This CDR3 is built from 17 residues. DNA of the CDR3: TGTGCCAGCAGCTTAGAACTGTGGGACAGGGCTAATCAGCCCCAGCATTTT. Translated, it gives CASSLELWDRANQPQHF.

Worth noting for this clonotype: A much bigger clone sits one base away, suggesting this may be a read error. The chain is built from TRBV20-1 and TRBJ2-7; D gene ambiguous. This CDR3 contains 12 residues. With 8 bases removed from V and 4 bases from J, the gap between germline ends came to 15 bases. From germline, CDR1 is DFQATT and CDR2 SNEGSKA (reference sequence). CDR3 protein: CSSSSTGYEQYF. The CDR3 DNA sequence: TGCAGTTCTTCCTCGACTGGGTACGAGCAGTACTTC.

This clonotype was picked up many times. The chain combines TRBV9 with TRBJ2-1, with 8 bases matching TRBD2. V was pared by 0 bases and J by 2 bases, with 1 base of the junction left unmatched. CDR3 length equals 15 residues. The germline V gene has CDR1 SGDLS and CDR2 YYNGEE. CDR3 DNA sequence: TGTGCCAGCAGCGTAGCGGGAGGGACCTACAATGAGCAGTTCTTC. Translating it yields CASSVAGGTYNEQFF. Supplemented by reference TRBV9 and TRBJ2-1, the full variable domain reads DSGVTQTPKHLITATGQRVTLRCSPRSGDLSVYWYQQSLDQGLQFLIQYYNGEERAKGNILERFSAQQFPDLHSELNLSSLELGDSALYFCASSVAGGTYNEQFFGPGTRLTVL.

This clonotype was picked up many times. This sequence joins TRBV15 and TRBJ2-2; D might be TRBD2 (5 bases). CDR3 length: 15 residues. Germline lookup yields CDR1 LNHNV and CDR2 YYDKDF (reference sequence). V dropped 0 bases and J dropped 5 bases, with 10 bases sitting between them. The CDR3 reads CATSRDIRDTGELFF. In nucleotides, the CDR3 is TGTGCCACCAGCAGAGATATTCGGGATACCGGGGAGCTGTTTTTT.

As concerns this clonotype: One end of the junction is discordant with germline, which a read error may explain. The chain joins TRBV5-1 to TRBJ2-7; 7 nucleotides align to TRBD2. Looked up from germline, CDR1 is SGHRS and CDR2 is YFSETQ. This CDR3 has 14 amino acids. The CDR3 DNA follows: TGCGCTAGCAGAGTCGGCCGCCGGGGAGGGGAGCAGTACTTC. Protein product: CASRVGRRGGEQYF.

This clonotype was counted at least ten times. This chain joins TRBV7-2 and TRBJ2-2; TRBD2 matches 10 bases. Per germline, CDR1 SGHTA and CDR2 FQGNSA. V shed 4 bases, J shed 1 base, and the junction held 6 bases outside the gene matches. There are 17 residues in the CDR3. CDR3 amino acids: CASSWRAGGMNTGELFF. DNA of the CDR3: TGTGCCAGCAGCTGGCGAGCGGGAGGGATGAACACCGGGGAGCTGTTTTTT.

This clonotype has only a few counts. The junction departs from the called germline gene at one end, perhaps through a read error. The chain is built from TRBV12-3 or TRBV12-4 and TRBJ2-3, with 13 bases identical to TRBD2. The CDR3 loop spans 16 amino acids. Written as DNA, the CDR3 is TGTGCCGGCAGTTCACTAGCGGGAGGGCCAACAGATACGCAGTATTTT. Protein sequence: CAGSSLAGGPTDTQYF.

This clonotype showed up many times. CDR3: CASSQELRGYEQYF. DNA of the CDR3: TGCGCCAGCAGCCAAGAACTCCGAGGCTACGAGCAGTACTTC. V gene TRBV4-1 combines with J gene TRBJ2-7; D is ambiguous. The length of the CDR3 is 14 residues. V dropped 0 bases and J dropped 3 bases, with 9 bases sitting between them. Germline V gives CDR1 MGHRA, CDR2 YSYEKL.